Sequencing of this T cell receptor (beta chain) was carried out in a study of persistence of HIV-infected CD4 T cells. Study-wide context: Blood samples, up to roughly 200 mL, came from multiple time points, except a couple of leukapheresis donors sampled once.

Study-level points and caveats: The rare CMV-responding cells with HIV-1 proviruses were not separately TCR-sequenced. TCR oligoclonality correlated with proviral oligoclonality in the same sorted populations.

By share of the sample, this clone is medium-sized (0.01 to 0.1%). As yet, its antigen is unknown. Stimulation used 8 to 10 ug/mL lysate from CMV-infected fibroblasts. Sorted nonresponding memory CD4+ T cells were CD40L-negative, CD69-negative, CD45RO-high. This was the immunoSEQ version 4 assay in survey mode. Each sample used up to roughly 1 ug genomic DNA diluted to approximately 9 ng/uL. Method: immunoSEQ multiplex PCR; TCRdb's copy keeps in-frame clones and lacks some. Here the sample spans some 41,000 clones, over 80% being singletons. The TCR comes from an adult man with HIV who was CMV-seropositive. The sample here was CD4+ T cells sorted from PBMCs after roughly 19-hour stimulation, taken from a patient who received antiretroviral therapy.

This chain's CDR3 is CASSFGTGRHSPLHF. CDR3 nucleotides: TGCGCCAGCAGCTTTGGGACAGGGAGACATTCACCCCTCCACTTT. V is TRBV5-1 and J is TRBJ1-6, with 9 bases that match TRBD1. The V gene's germline CDR1 is SGHRS and CDR2 YFSETQ. J was trimmed by 8 bases and V by 2 bases; bases with no gene match: 5. The CDR3 is 15 residues long. Full variable domain (remainder filled in from reference TRBV5-1 and TRBJ1-6): KAGVTQTPRYLIKTRGQQVTLSCSPISGHRSVSWYQQTPGQGLQFLFEYFSETQRNKGNFPGRFSGRQFSNSRSEMNVSTLELGDSALYLCASSFGTGRHSPLHFGNGTRLTVT.